This entry lists 12 T cell receptor beta chains sequenced from one sample in a study of blood T cell repertoires in COVID-19. Libraries were prepared by immunoSEQ multiplex PCR; TCRdb keeps only in-frame clonotypes and omits some of them. The repertoire holds 95,000 to 150,000 clones, with around nine tenths as singletons. Material for sequencing was peripheral blood. The receptors derive from a woman older than 75 with acute or convalescent COVID-19.

The chain couples TRBV9 to TRBJ2-2, with 10 bases identical to TRBD1. Germline CDR1 SGDLS, CDR2 YYNGEE. CDR3 length: 18 residues. Unmatched junction bases numbered 12, after V lost 3 bases and J lost 4 bases. The CDR3 nucleotides are TGTGCCAGCAGCGCAAGTAGCCGGGACAGGGGCGGCACCGGGGAGCTGTTTTTT. This translates into CASSASSRDRGGTGELFF.

As to this clone: The junction and the germline gene differ at one end; a read error may be behind it. The chain couples TRBV7-7 to TRBJ1-2; tentatively, D is TRBD1 (5 bases). The length of the CDR3 is 14 residues. The V gene's germline CDR1 is SSHAT and CDR2 FNYEAQ (reference sequence). CDR3 in amino acids: CASSPILLGDGYTF. In DNA, the CDR3 is TGTGCTAGCAGCCCGATCCTATTAGGGGATGGCTACACCTTC.

This sequence joins TRBV7-2 and TRBJ1-2, with 11 bases matching TRBD1. The CDR3 runs 15 residues. V was pared by 5 bases and J by 7 bases, with 9 bases of the junction left unmatched. Per the germline V gene, CDR1 is SGHTA and CDR2 is FQGNSA. CDR3 protein: CASSPPGQGVGGYTF. CDR3 nucleotides: TGTGCCAGCAGCCCACCGGGACAGGGGGTTGGTGGCTACACCTTC.

V is TRBV5-1 and J is TRBJ1-6, with D possibly TRBD1 on 6 matching bases. The V and J ends lost 5 bases and 10 bases respectively, with 16 bases between them. The CDR3 is made up of 14 amino acids. The germline V gene has CDR1 SGHRS and CDR2 YFSETQ. CDR3 bases: TGCGCCAGCAGACCAGGGGAGGGAGTCTCACCCCTCCACTTT. Amino acid sequence: CASRPGEGVSPLHF. Combining the CDR3 with reference TRBV5-1 and TRBJ1-6 gives the whole variable domain KAGVTQTPRYLIKTRGQQVTLSCSPISGHRSVSWYQQTPGQGLQFLFEYFSETQRNKGNFPGRFSGRQFSNSRSEMNVSTLELGDSALYLCASRPGEGVSPLHFGNGTRLTVT.

This chain connects TRBV28 to TRBJ1-4, with 9 bases aligning to TRBD1. CDR1 is MDHEN, CDR2 SYDVKM, per germline. The junction had 5 bases not matched to a gene; V was cut back by 4 bases and J by 5 bases. The CDR3 is made up of 15 amino acids. As DNA, the CDR3 is TGTGCCAGCAGTTCCCCCGGGACAGGGAATGAAAAACTGTTTTTT. Its protein product is CASSSPGTGNEKLFF.

V is TRBV18 and J is TRBJ1-6, with 8 bases lining up with TRBD1. V lost 6 bases and J lost 6; bases outside the gene matches: 7. CDR1 is KGHSH, CDR2 LQKENI, per germline. This CDR3 is 15 amino acids long. CDR3 bases: TGTGCCAGCTCCCCGGGACAGGCCCGTAATTCACCCCTCCACTTT. Translated: CASSPGQARNSPLHF.

V usage is TRBV6-5 and J usage is TRBJ1-1; the D is unclear. The CDR3 covers 11 residues. Germline CDR1 reads MNHEY; CDR2 reads SVGAGI. Trimming took off 9 bases at V and 5 bases at J, with 10 bases between the two ends. The CDR3 coding sequence is TGTGCCAGTAAAACGGGAACTGAAGCTTTCTTT. This translates into CASKTGTEAFF.

Only a few counts were recorded for this clone. The junction does not match germline at one end; this may be a read error. V and J are TRBV7-7 and TRBJ2-2, with a weak D call TRBD2 (5 bases). The CDR3 is 16 residues long. Germline CDR1 reads SSHAT; CDR2 reads FNYEAQ (reference sequence). CDR3 nucleotides: TGTGCTAGCAGCCAACTGGGGAGCGGCTACACCGGGGAGCTGTTTTTT. As protein: CASSQLGSGYTGELFF.

This chain uses TRBV6-4 with TRBJ1-1; D not certain. There are 13 residues in the CDR3. Trimming removed 5 bases from V and 2 bases from J, with 9 bases in between. Looked up from germline, CDR1 is MRHNA and CDR2 is SNTAGT. The CDR3 DNA reads as TGTGCCAGCAGTATGGAGTTAAACACTGAAGCTTTCTTT. Translation gives CASSMELNTEAFF.

J is TRBJ2-2 and V is TRBV18; D remains ambiguous. Germline V gene sequence: CDR1 KGHSH, CDR2 LQKENI. V was pared by 4 bases and J by 4 bases, with 13 bases between. The length of the CDR3 is 15 residues. Here the CDR3 reads CASSHGSQPTGELFF. In nucleotides, the CDR3 is TGTGCCAGCTCACACGGGTCGCAGCCCACCGGGGAGCTGTTTTTT.

The chain joins TRBV15 to TRBJ2-7, with D unresolved. This CDR3 is built from 14 residues. V lost 0 bases to trimming and J lost 6 bases, with 12 bases between them. Germline CDR1 reads LNHNV; CDR2 reads YYDKDF (reference sequence). CDR3 sequence reads: CATSRDSQALEQYF. CDR3 in DNA: TGTGCCACCAGCAGAGATTCCCAGGCCCTCGAGCAGTACTTC.

J is TRBJ1-1 and V is TRBV7-2, with unresolved D. CDR1 is SGHTA, CDR2 FQGNSA, per germline. Trimming removed 3 bases from V and 3 bases from J, with 5 bases in between. This CDR3 is 12 amino acids long. The CDR3 DNA follows: TGTGCCAGCAGCTTTGCGGACACTGAAGCTTTCTTT. The encoded protein is CASSFADTEAFF. The complete variable domain, with remaining parts taken from reference TRBV7-2 and TRBJ1-1, reads GAGVSQSPSNKVTEKGKDVELRCDPISGHTALYWYRQSLGQGLEFLIYFQGNSAPDKSGLPSDRFSAERTGGSVSTLTIQRTQQEDSAVYLCASSFADTEAFFGQGTRLTVV.